The 18 T cell receptor beta chains listed next were all sequenced from one sample in a study of cytomegalovirus exposure and HLA in healthy donors. In the PCR, 60 Vbeta and 13 Jbeta primers were used. Profiling relied on immunoSEQ multiplex PCR, and the TCRdb table lists in-frame clones only, not all of them. There are roughly 80,000 clones in the sample; about 66% occur only once, and over 4.5% lies in the top ten. The sequencing input was PBMCs. These receptors all stem from a man aged 55-75 years in good health and CMV-seropositive.

The chain uses TRBV6-1 and TRBJ1-5, with 7 positions matching TRBD1. The CDR3 is 15 amino acids. V trimming: 3 bases; J trimming: 2 bases; junction bases outside the gene matches: 4. From germline, CDR1 is MNHNS and CDR2 SASEGT. The CDR3 is CASSDRGQRNQPQHF. DNA for the CDR3: TGTGCCAGCAGTGATAGGGGACAGCGCAATCAGCCCCAGCATTTT.

The rearrangement links TRBV28 to TRBJ2-7; 10 nucleotides align to TRBD1. V trimming: 8 bases; J trimming: 6 bases; junction bases outside the gene matches: 10. The CDR3 has 14 residues. CDR1 is MDHEN and CDR2 is SYDVKM in the germline V gene. The CDR3 DNA is TGTGCCAGCCGATCCGGGACAGGGGTAGGCGAGCAGTACTTC. Translating gives CASRSGTGVGEQYF.

V gene TRBV5-1 combines with J gene TRBJ2-1; D is ambiguous. Germline CDR1 SGHRS, CDR2 YFSETQ. This CDR3 contains 12 residues. Trimming took off 1 base at V and 10 bases at J, with 9 bases between the two ends. As DNA, the CDR3 is TGCGCCAGCAGCTTGCTCACGCAGGAGCAGTTCTTC. Its protein is CASSLLTQEQFF.

This chain links TRBV7-8 with TRBJ1-1, with 7 bases fitting TRBD1. The germline gives CDR1 SGHVS, CDR2 FQNEAQ. The CDR3 spans 18 residues. V trimming: 5 bases; J trimming: 5 bases; junction bases outside the gene matches: 20. The CDR3 protein is CASSRAPKGKGGTTEAFF. The CDR3 DNA reads as TGTGCCAGCAGCCGAGCACCGAAGGGGAAAGGGGGCACGACTGAAGCTTTCTTT.

This chain links TRBV7-9 with TRBJ2-1; TRBD2 might be the D (6 bases). V was clipped by 2 bases and J by 0 bases, with 11 bases between them. Germline values: CDR1 SEHNR, CDR2 FQNEAQ (reference sequence). CDR3 length equals 16 residues. DNA of the CDR3: TGTGCCAGCAGCTTAATCGGCGGGGACTCCTACAATGAGCAGTTCTTC. It encodes CASSLIGGDSYNEQFF.

The table lists this clone with a few counts. The chain carries TRBV6-6 and TRBJ2-7, with D unclear. Per the germline V gene, CDR1 is MNHNY and CDR2 is SVGAGI (reference sequence). The CDR3 runs to 11 residues. Trimming took 5 bases from V and 4 from J, leaving 6 bases between them. The CDR3 is CASSLGYEQYF. The CDR3 region has the DNA TGTGCCAGCAGTCTAGGTTACGAGCAGTACTTC.

This chain links TRBV2 with TRBJ2-3; the match to TRBD1 covers 9 bases. Germline assignment: CDR1 SNHLY and CDR2 FYNNEI. This CDR3 spans 16 amino acids. With 2 bases clipped from V and 6 bases from J, the junction kept 9 bases outside the gene matches. In DNA form, the CDR3 reads TGTGCCAGCAGTGAAAGGGGACAGGGAGTAGGGGATACGCAGTATTTT. Protein product: CASSERGQGVGDTQYF.

The gene calls are TRBV4-3 and TRBJ1-1; D unresolved. The CDR3 extends over 16 amino acids. CDR1 is LGHNA, CDR2 YSLEER, per germline. Trimming took off 4 bases at V and 0 bases at J, with 15 bases between the two ends. CDR3 DNA: TGCGCCAGCAGCCTGCGTATCGGGGTGGTGAACACTGAAGCTTTCTTT. It is translated as CASSLRIGVVNTEAFF.

This chain links TRBV6-6 with TRBJ1-1; 10 bases are shared with TRBD1. Unmatched junction bases numbered 5, after V lost 7 bases and J lost 3 bases. Germline CDR1 is MNHNY and CDR2 is SVGAGI (reference sequence). The CDR3 has 14 amino acids. The CDR3 sequence: CASISGTGDTEAFF. CDR3 DNA: TGTGCCAGCATTTCCGGGACAGGGGACACTGAAGCTTTCTTT.

This chain links TRBV6-1 with TRBJ1-1; the D is unclear. This CDR3 has 14 residues. Trimming removed 7 bases from V and 1 base from J, with 13 bases in between. From germline, CDR1 is MNHNS and CDR2 SASEGT. In DNA form, the CDR3 reads TGTGCCAGCATAAGAGGCCTCAGGAACACTGAAGCTTTCTTT. Translating it yields CASIRGLRNTEAFF.

The chain recombines TRBV11-2 with TRBJ2-3, with TRBD2 matching over 8 bases. J lost 4 bases, V lost 6 bases, and 12 bases had no gene match. From germline, CDR1 is SGHAT and CDR2 FQNNGV. This CDR3 contains 16 residues. CDR3 nucleotide sequence: TGTGCCAGCAGACAACCCGGGACTAGAGGCCCAGATACGCAGTATTTT. This sequence encodes CASRQPGTRGPDTQYF.

The chain recombines TRBV10-3 with TRBJ1-2; unclear D gene. Germline CDR1 is ENHRY and CDR2 is SYGVKD. V gave up 4 bases and J gave up 7 bases, with 16 bases separating them. The CDR3 covers 14 residues. CDR3 sequence (DNA): TGTGCCATCAGTGGTCCGGGGAGTTCGGGTGGCTACACCTTC. It specifies CAISGPGSSGGYTF.

The V call is TRBV27, the J call TRBJ2-1; TRBD2 is a possible D gene (6 bases). Looked up from germline, CDR1 is MNHEY and CDR2 is SMNVEV (reference sequence). Trimming pared 3 bases from V and 6 bases from J, leaving 9 bases between. This CDR3 is 13 amino acids long. In nucleotides, the CDR3 is TGTGCCAGCAGTTTGGCGGGGACCAATGAGCAGTTCTTC. Translation: CASSLAGTNEQFF.

The chain is built from TRBV7-3 and TRBJ2-1; TRBD2 agrees at 14 bases. Trimming took 5 bases from V and 9 from J; bases not matched to a gene: 9. Germline V CDR1 and CDR2: SGHTA, FQGTGA. This CDR3 has 16 amino acids. The CDR3 bases are TGTGCCAGCAGCCTCCTCGGGACTAGCGGGAGTGGTGAGCAGTTCTTC. Translated: CASSLLGTSGSGEQFF.

CDR3 nucleotide sequence: TGCGCCAGCAGCTATGGACAGGCTCACTATGGCTACACCTTC. Amino acids: CASSYGQAHYGYTF. The chain links TRBV5-1 to TRBJ1-2, with 7 bases identical to TRBD1. The CDR3 is made up of 14 amino acids. Trimming took 3 bases from V and 3 from J; bases not matched to a gene: 5. Germline V gene lookup returns CDR1 SGHRS and CDR2 YFSETQ.

The table lists this clone with a count of one. V is TRBV7-2 and J is TRBJ1-6; D gene uncertain. The CDR3 spans 15 residues. CDR1 is SGHTA, CDR2 FQGNSA, per germline. With 5 bases removed from V and 7 bases from J, the gap between germline ends came to 15 bases. CDR3 nucleotides: TGTGCCAGCAGCCCCCCCCCAGGACTAAATTCACCCCTCCACTTT. Its translation: CASSPPPGLNSPLHF. Full variable domain (missing parts from reference TRBV7-2 and TRBJ1-6): GAGVSQSPSNKVTEKGKDVELRCDPISGHTALYWYRQSLGQGLEFLIYFQGNSAPDKSGLPSDRFSAERTGGSVSTLTIQRTQQEDSAVYLCASSPPPGLNSPLHFGNGTRLTVT.

This sequence joins TRBV19 and TRBJ2-2, with 9 bases matching TRBD2. The CDR3 is 15 residues long. The germline gives CDR1 LNHDA, CDR2 SQIVND (reference sequence). J lost 2 bases, V lost 4 bases, and 2 bases had no gene match. The CDR3 loop reads CASSKTSGNTGELFF. CDR3 coding DNA: TGTGCCAGTAGTAAGACTAGCGGTAACACCGGGGAGCTGTTTTTT.

This clone was counted a few times. The rearrangement joins TRBV9 to TRBJ2-7; 9 bases are shared with TRBD1. J was trimmed by 2 bases and V by 5 bases; bases with no gene match: 8. Looked up from germline, CDR1 is SGDLS and CDR2 is YYNGEE. The CDR3 covers 15 residues. The CDR3 bases are TGTGCCAGCAGTGAAGGGACAGGGTCGGCCTACGAGCAGTACTTC. This codes for CASSEGTGSAYEQYF.